This TCR beta chain was found in a study of post-analysis software for immune sequencing data. Overall study: The study covered relapsing-remitting, secondary progressive and progressive-relapsing courses of multiple sclerosis. Study-level points and caveats: Samples sharing a preparation batch grouped tightly together when assessed by F measure. TRBV5-6, TRBV5-1 and TRBV20-1 belonged to a set of roughly five TRBV segments that were more frequent in patients than controls.

This clonotype turned up a few times. Antigen unknown. V was trimmed by 6 bases and J by 8 bases, leaving 19 bases between them. The V gene's germline CDR1 is SQVTM and CDR2 ANQGSEA. This CDR3 has 13 residues. Each TCR beta cDNA library carried unique molecular identifiers. MiXCR, applied by TCRdb to the PCR reads, yields one record per CDR3 protein. The sample contains 750,000 to 950,000 distinct CDR3 sequences, 53% of which appear only once. V usage is TRBV29-1 and J usage is TRBJ1-2; weak D call: TRBD1 (5 bases). The clonotype originates from a girl aged 5-17 years with multiple sclerosis. Material: blood. For the CDR3, the DNA is TGCAGCGTGCGAACCTCAGGGTTCAAGGGCTACACCTTC. This gives the protein CSVRTSGFKGYTF.